Below are 27 T cell receptor beta chains sequenced from a single sample in a study of T-cell reconstitution after alpha-beta-depleted transplantation in children. The library targeted TCRbeta and was prepared with unique molecular identifiers. TCRdb re-analysed the PCR reads in MiXCR, keeping a single row per CDR3 protein. The sample carries under 250,000 distinct CDR3 sequences, under 20% recorded once. The sequenced sample was PBMCs, mostly from graft donor cells, obtained 360 days after TCRalphabeta/CD19-depleted stem cell transplant. The receptor source for this set is a male patient between 2 and 10 years old who had a stem cell transplant for acute lymphoblastic leukemia, so the T cells may come from the graft donor.

The CDR3 coding sequence is TGTGCCAGCACCCAAACAGGGAGGGGCCTCCGAACCTCCGAAACGAACACCGGGGAGCTGTTTTTT. This sequence encodes CASTQTGRGLRTSETNTGELFF. This rearrangement joins TRBV6-4 to TRBJ2-2, with a possible D match to TRBD2 (7 bases). The CDR3 covers 22 residues. Germline assignment: CDR1 MRHNA and CDR2 SNTAGT. V was clipped by 7 bases and J by 0 bases, with 33 bases between them.

This sequence joins TRBV19 and TRBJ2-1; no reliable D call. This CDR3 has 12 residues. The ends were cut back, 10 bases at V and 6 bases at J, with 13 bases in the middle. The germline gives CDR1 LNHDA, CDR2 SQIVND (reference sequence). CDR3 bases: TGTGCCACCAGCCGAGTGGTCAATGAGCAGTTCTTC. Protein sequence: CATSRVVNEQFF.

This clonotype was detected only a few times. The V call is TRBV5-1, the J call TRBJ2-5, with D uncertain. There are 15 residues in the CDR3. The germline V gene encodes CDR1 SGHRS and CDR2 YFSETQ. V lost 5 bases, J lost 5 bases, and 19 bases lay in between. The CDR3 region has the DNA TGCGCCAGCAGATACGGATCTGGGGATGGGGAGACCCAGTACTTC. Its translation: CASRYGSGDGETQYF.

This clonotype was recorded a few times. The chain uses TRBV12-3 or TRBV12-4 and TRBJ2-7, with D uncertain. The CDR3 has 12 amino acids. Trimming stripped 6 bases from V and 5 bases from J, with 11 bases between. The CDR3 spells CASSRYWDEQYF. The CDR3 coding sequence is TGTGCCAGCAGCCGTTACTGGGACGAGCAGTACTTC.

This clonotype was counted between two and nine times. This chain connects TRBV20-1 to TRBJ2-3; TRBD2 aligns across 8 bases. With V trimmed by 1 base and J by 4 bases, 13 bases remained unmatched. The CDR3 is 17 amino acids. Per germline, CDR1 DFQATT and CDR2 SNEGSKA (reference sequence). The CDR3 is CSARGSGSGGLPDTQYF. CDR3 in DNA: TGCAGTGCTAGAGGCTCTGGAAGCGGGGGACTCCCAGATACGCAGTATTTT.

J is TRBJ1-5 and V is TRBV16; tentatively, D is TRBD1 (5 bases). The CDR3 has 17 residues. V dropped 2 bases and J dropped 7 bases, with 21 bases sitting between them. Germline V lookup: CDR1 KGHSY, CDR2 FQNENV. The CDR3 coding sequence is TGTGCCAGCAGCCAAGGGGTAATGGGGCAGGGAAGACAGCCCCAGCATTTT. Protein: CASSQGVMGQGRQPQHF.

The V call is TRBV5-6, the J call TRBJ2-5, with D unresolved. This CDR3 is 15 amino acids long. CDR1 and CDR2 from the germline V gene are SGHDT and YYEEEE. V was clipped by 0 bases and J by 5 bases, with 14 bases between them. CDR3 loop: CASSLAATKPETQYF. As DNA, the CDR3 is TGTGCCAGCAGCTTGGCGGCGACCAAACCGGAGACCCAGTACTTC.

In this sample, this clonotype turned up a few times. This chain uses TRBV28 with TRBJ1-4, with 8 positions matching TRBD1. V trimming: 6 bases; J trimming: 5 bases; junction bases outside the gene matches: 5. This CDR3 contains 14 residues. Germline lookup yields CDR1 MDHEN and CDR2 SYDVKM. The CDR3 DNA reads TGTGCCAGCAGCCTAGGGGACAGGAATGAAAAACTGTTTTTT. Residues: CASSLGDRNEKLFF.

This clonotype has only a few counts. The gene calls are TRBV24-1 and TRBJ1-1; D unresolved. V was clipped by 3 bases and J by 7 bases, with 20 bases between them. The CDR3 covers 16 residues. Germline lookup yields CDR1 KGHDR and CDR2 SFDVKD. The CDR3 DNA reads TGTGCCACCAGTGATAATCACAAAGACCCCCGGCATGAAGCTTTCTTT. Translating gives CATSDNHKDPRHEAFF.

This CDR3 reads CASRVSGQETQYF. CDR3 in DNA: TGTGCCAGCAGAGTAAGCGGACAAGAGACCCAGTACTTC. The rearrangement links TRBV6-2 or TRBV6-3 to TRBJ2-5, with a tentative D call TRBD2 (5 bases). This CDR3 region has 13 residues. The germline CDR1 and CDR2 sequences are MNHEY and SVGEGT. V was shortened by 6 bases and J by 2 bases, with 10 bases between the two germline ends.

The genes are TRBV7-2 and TRBJ1-2; D remains ambiguous. The germline V gene has CDR1 SGHTA and CDR2 FQGNSA. CDR3 length equals 13 residues. V lost 2 bases and J 4 bases, leaving 8 bases between the germline ends. The chain's CDR3 is CASSLRVGYGYTF. CDR3 bases: TGTGCCAGCAGCTTAAGGGTTGGCTATGGCTACACCTTC.

In its sample, this clonotype was seen a few times. The chain combines TRBV29-1 with TRBJ1-4; no firm D call. Germline V CDR1 and CDR2: SQVTM, ANQGSEA. The CDR3 totals 12 residues. The ends were cut back, 7 bases at V and 7 bases at J, with 13 bases in the middle. CDR3 nucleotide sequence: TGCAGCGCTGGGGAAGTGAGTGAAAAACTGTTTTTT. As protein: CSAGEVSEKLFF.

This clonotype occurred a few times. V and J are TRBV28 and TRBJ2-5; no definite D call. V shed 3 bases and J shed 4 bases, with 9 bases lying between them. CDR1 and CDR2 (germline): MDHEN, SYDVKM. This CDR3 comprises 13 residues. The CDR3 here is CASSFEPVETQYF. The DNA of the CDR3 is TGTGCCAGCAGTTTTGAGCCTGTAGAGACCCAGTACTTC.

In its sample, this clonotype was seen a few times. V is TRBV7-2 and J is TRBJ1-1, with D possibly being TRBD1 (5 bases). Germline CDR1 and CDR2: SGHTA and FQGNSA. The CDR3 extends over 14 amino acids. V lost 6 bases and J 1 base, leaving 12 bases between the germline ends. The CDR3 reads CASRWEGRNTEAFF. CDR3 nucleotides: TGTGCCAGCAGATGGGAGGGACGGAACACTGAAGCTTTCTTT.

This clonotype was seen a handful of times. The CDR3 DNA reads TGTGCCAGCAGCCCCAACGCCGGGGGGCCCTACAATGAGCAGTTCTTC. This gives the protein CASSPNAGGPYNEQFF. V usage is TRBV11-2 and J usage is TRBJ2-1; D is perhaps TRBD2 (7 bases). The CDR3 extends over 16 amino acids. With 5 bases removed from V and 2 bases from J, the gap between germline ends came to 16 bases. Germline CDR1 reads SGHAT; CDR2 reads FQNNGV. Full variable domain (rest looked up from reference TRBV11-2 and TRBJ2-1): EAGVAQSPRYKIIEKRQSVAFWCNPISGHATLYWYQQILGQGPKLLIQFQNNGVVDDSQLPKDRFSAERLKGVDSTLKIQPAKLEDSAVYLCASSPNAGGPYNEQFFGPGTRLTVL.

This clonotype was recorded at least ten times. The chain employs TRBV2 and TRBJ2-6; TRBD2 might be the D (5 bases). The germline V gene has CDR1 SNHLY and CDR2 FYNNEI. V dropped 9 bases and J dropped 1 base, with 10 bases sitting between them. The CDR3 totals 14 residues. The CDR3 nucleotides read TGTGCCAGTAAGGGAGAATCTGGGGCCAACGTCCTGACTTTC. This gives the protein CASKGESGANVLTF.

The V gene is TRBV7-6, the J gene TRBJ2-3; D perhaps matches TRBD2 (6 bases). The length of the CDR3 is 18 residues. V shed 1 base and J shed 1 base, with 18 bases lying between them. Per germline, CDR1 SGHVS and CDR2 FNYEAQ. The chain's CDR3 is CASSLGSGGALGTDTQYF. For the CDR3, the DNA is TGTGCCAGCAGCTTAGGGAGTGGCGGGGCGTTGGGCACAGATACGCAGTATTTT. The whole variable domain, filled in from reference TRBV7-6 and TRBJ2-3, reads GAGVSQSPRYKVTKRGQDVALRCDPISGHVSLYWYRQALGQGPEFLTYFNYEAQQDKSGLPNDRFSAERPEGSISTLTIQRTEQRDSAMYRCASSLGSGGALGTDTQYFGPGTRLTVL.

This clonotype has just a few counts. This chain links TRBV27 with TRBJ2-7, with 11 bases identical to TRBD1. This CDR3 has 11 amino acids. Germline values: CDR1 MNHEY, CDR2 SMNVEV (reference sequence). CDR3 DNA sequence: TGTACTGGGACAGGGGGCTACGAGCAGTACTTC. Amino acid sequence: CTGTGGYEQYF.

This clonotype appeared many times. The chain has TRBV20-1 and TRBJ2-3; D is unresolved. Germline CDR1 is DFQATT and CDR2 is SNEGSKA (reference sequence). Trimming took 5 bases from V and 2 from J, leaving 17 bases between them. The CDR3 sequence is 15 residues long. Written as DNA, the CDR3 is TGCAGTGCTGACCGCCCTCTTAGGAACACAGATACGCAGTATTTT. Amino acid sequence: CSADRPLRNTDTQYF.

This clonotype has a count of ten or more. The chain recombines TRBV12-3 or TRBV12-4 with TRBJ2-7; tentative D call: TRBD1 (5 bases). V was trimmed by 2 bases and J by 6 bases, leaving 8 bases between them. CDR3 size: 12 residues. The CDR3 DNA reads as TGTGCCAGCAGTTTAAGACAGCCCGAGCAGTACTTC. Translation gives CASSLRQPEQYF.

This clonotype was seen more than once but under ten times. The chain links TRBV5-1 to TRBJ2-6, with 9 nucleotides matching TRBD1. Losses at the gene ends were 3 bases for V and 4 bases for J; bases not matched to a gene: 14. The germline V gene encodes CDR1 SGHRS and CDR2 YFSETQ. The CDR3 is 19 amino acids. This chain's CDR3 is CASSSTPPGQGTGANVLTF. The CDR3 DNA reads as TGCGCCAGCAGCTCGACTCCTCCGGGACAGGGTACCGGGGCCAACGTCCTGACTTTC.

The chain is built from TRBV29-1 and TRBJ2-7; D gene uncertain. The germline gives CDR1 SQVTM, CDR2 ANQGSEA. This CDR3 has 12 residues. Trimming left V 7 bases short and J 4 bases short, with 14 bases between. CDR3 loop: CSALTGPYEQYF. CDR3 nucleotides: TGCAGCGCCCTGACTGGACCATACGAGCAGTACTTC.

The chain couples TRBV29-1 to TRBJ2-7; D is unresolved. Per the germline V gene, CDR1 is SQVTM and CDR2 is ANQGSEA. V dropped 4 bases and J dropped 5 bases, with 18 bases sitting between them. The CDR3 is 14 amino acids. The CDR3 reads CSVGLRRGEHEQYF. As DNA, the CDR3 is TGCAGCGTTGGACTTAGGCGTGGGGAACACGAGCAGTACTTC.

In this sample, this clonotype turned up a few times. The J gene is TRBJ1-1, the V gene TRBV5-1, with 10 bases aligning to TRBD1. This CDR3 is 15 amino acids long. Germline values: CDR1 SGHRS, CDR2 YFSETQ. Trimming took 4 bases from V and 8 from J; bases not matched to a gene: 11. CDR3 protein: CASSQTGTGAPEAFF. CDR3 sequence (DNA): TGCGCCAGCAGCCAGACCGGGACAGGGGCCCCCGAAGCTTTCTTT.

There are a few counts of this clonotype. The chain uses TRBV2 and TRBJ2-1, with D hard to call. Germline V lookup: CDR1 SNHLY, CDR2 FYNNEI. The CDR3 is 16 residues long. Between the trimmed V and J ends, which lost 1 base and 8 bases, there was a span of 18 bases. The CDR3 loop is CASSEGAPSTSDEQFF. The CDR3 bases are TGTGCCAGCAGTGAAGGGGCACCCTCTACGTCGGATGAGCAGTTCTTC.

This chain connects TRBV4-3 to TRBJ2-7, with 11 bases aligning to TRBD2. The CDR3 runs 15 residues. Germline-derived CDR1 and CDR2 are LGHNA and YSLEER. V lost 1 base, J lost 4 bases, and 3 bases stayed unmatched. CDR3 sequence (DNA): TGCGCCAGCAGCCAAGTTAGCGGGGGGGCATACGAGCAGTACTTC. Translating it yields CASSQVSGGAYEQYF.

This chain links TRBV9 with TRBJ2-3; no reliable D call. The ends were cut back, 3 bases at V and 6 bases at J, with 11 bases in the middle. The germline V gene has CDR1 SGDLS and CDR2 YYNGEE. This CDR3 region has 13 residues. The CDR3 region has the DNA TGTGCCAGCAGCGACCCCTTTCCGGATACGCAGTATTTT. This gives the protein CASSDPFPDTQYF.